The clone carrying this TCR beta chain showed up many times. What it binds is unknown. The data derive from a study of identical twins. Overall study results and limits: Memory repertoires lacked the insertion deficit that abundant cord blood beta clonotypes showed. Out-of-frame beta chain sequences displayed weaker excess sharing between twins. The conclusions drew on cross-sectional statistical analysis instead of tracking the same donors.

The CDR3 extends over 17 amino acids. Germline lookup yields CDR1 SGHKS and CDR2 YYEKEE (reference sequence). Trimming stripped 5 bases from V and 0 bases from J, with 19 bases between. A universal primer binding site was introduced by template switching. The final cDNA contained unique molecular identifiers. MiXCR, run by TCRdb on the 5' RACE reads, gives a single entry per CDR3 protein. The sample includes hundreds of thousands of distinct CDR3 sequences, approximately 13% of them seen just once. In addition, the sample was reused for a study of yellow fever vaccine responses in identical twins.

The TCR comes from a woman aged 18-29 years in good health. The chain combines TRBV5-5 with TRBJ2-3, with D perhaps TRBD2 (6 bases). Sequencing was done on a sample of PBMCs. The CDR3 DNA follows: TGTGCCAGCAGGGTTGGGGACTCCACCACAAGCACAGATACGCAGTATTTT. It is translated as CASRVGDSTTSTDTQYF.